Following are 28 T cell receptor beta chains from one sample sequenced in a study of blood T cell repertoires in COVID-19. Profiling relied on immunoSEQ multiplex PCR, and the TCRdb table lists in-frame clones only, not all of them. The repertoire holds around 160,000 clones, approximately 90% seen once, with over 4% in the top ten. The sequenced sample consisted of PBMCs or T cells enriched from blood (not recorded which). The receptors stem from a woman between 40 and 50 years old who had been exposed to COVID-19.

This clone showed up just once. The chain carries TRBV5-8 and TRBJ2-3; D possibly corresponds to TRBD2 (5 bases). V lost 3 bases and J 1 base, leaving 9 bases between the germline ends. Germline V gene sequence: CDR1 SGHTS, CDR2 YDEGEE. The CDR3 extends over 14 amino acids. The CDR3: CASSSYGGTDTQYF. The CDR3 nucleotides read TGTGCCAGCAGCTCCTACGGGGGCACAGATACGCAGTATTTT. The whole variable domain, remainder taken from reference TRBV5-8 and TRBJ2-3, is EAGVTQSPTHLIKTRGQQATLRCSPISGHTSVYWYQQALGLGLQFLLWYDEGEERNRGNFPPRFSGRQFPNYSSELNVNALELEDSALYLCASSSYGGTDTQYFGPGTRLTVL.

The rearrangement joins TRBV16 to TRBJ1-1, with D possibly matching TRBD1 (5 bases). The V and J ends lost 0 bases and 5 bases respectively, with 16 bases between them. This CDR3 contains 16 residues. Germline V gene lookup returns CDR1 KGHSY and CDR2 FQNENV. The CDR3: CASSQSLGSGGTEAFF. The CDR3 nucleotides read TGTGCCAGCAGCCAATCCCTGGGGAGCGGGGGGACTGAAGCTTTCTTT.

This rearrangement joins TRBV2 to TRBJ1-3, with 8 bases identical to TRBD1. V shed 7 bases and J 1 base; nucleotides not matched to a gene: 6. Germline CDR1 is SNHLY and CDR2 is FYNNEI. CDR3 size: 15 residues. CDR3 in DNA: TGTGCCAGCAAGCAGGGGGCTCAATCTGGAAACACCATATATTTT. Its translation is CASKQGAQSGNTIYF.

This clone came up a few times. Other DNA sequences in this specimen translate into the identical CDR3. The chain employs TRBV7-9 and TRBJ2-7; D perhaps matches TRBD1 (5 bases). V was trimmed by 0 bases and J by 6 bases, leaving 9 bases between them. CDR1 and CDR2 from the germline V gene are SEHNR and FQNEAQ (reference sequence). The CDR3 has 13 residues. The CDR3 DNA reads as TGTGCCAGCAGCTTAGCAGGGGTTCGCGAGCAGTACTTC. Amino acids: CASSLAGVREQYF.

The chain employs TRBV11-2 and TRBJ1-6; 7 bases agree with TRBD1. The CDR3 sequence is 16 residues long. The V gene's germline CDR1 is SGHAT and CDR2 FQNNGV. Trimming cost V 6 bases and J 0 bases; bases outside gene matches: 5. CDR3 sequence (DNA): TGTGCCAGCAGACGACAGGGCAGCTCCTATAATTCACCCCTCCACTTT. Translating it yields CASRRQGSSYNSPLHF.

The chain joins TRBV20-1 to TRBJ2-7; D perhaps matches TRBD1 (6 bases). V was pared by 3 bases and J by 4 bases, with 19 bases between. Germline-derived CDR1 and CDR2 are DFQATT and SNEGSKA (reference sequence). CDR3 length: 15 amino acids. CDR3 region: CSASHGQRPRYEQYF. The DNA of the CDR3 is TGCAGTGCTAGTCACGGACAGCGACCCCGATACGAGCAGTACTTC.

The chain combines TRBV10-1 with TRBJ2-1; tentatively, D is TRBD1 (6 bases). V was pared by 2 bases and J by 8 bases, with 13 bases between. Germline CDR1 WNHNN, CDR2 SYGVQD (reference sequence). There are 14 residues in the CDR3. This chain's CDR3 is CASSENRVVDEQFF. In DNA form, the CDR3 reads TGCGCCAGCAGTGAGAACAGGGTTGTGGATGAGCAGTTCTTC.

The chain recombines TRBV19 with TRBJ2-5, with TRBD2 matching over 7 bases. Trimming at V came to 5 bases and at J to 5 bases, leaving 14 bases not matched to a gene. Germline V gene lookup returns CDR1 LNHDA and CDR2 SQIVND (reference sequence). The CDR3 sequence is 16 residues long. CDR3 in amino acids: CASSDPSGGRGETQYF. CDR3 DNA: TGTGCCAGTAGTGACCCCTCGGGGGGTCGAGGCGAGACCCAGTACTTC.

This clone has just one count. J is TRBJ1-1 and V is TRBV5-6, with TRBD1 matching over 9 bases. The J segment lost 2 bases and the V segment lost 3 bases, leaving 14 bases of the junction unmatched. The CDR3 loop spans 18 amino acids. The germline gives CDR1 SGHDT, CDR2 YYEEEE. The CDR3 sequence: CASSSQPGQGYSNTEAFF. CDR3 nucleotides: TGTGCCAGCAGCTCGCAACCGGGACAGGGCTATAGTAACACTGAAGCTTTCTTT.

The rearrangement joins TRBV28 to TRBJ2-6; 7 nucleotides agree with TRBD1. Looked up from germline, CDR1 is MDHEN and CDR2 is SYDVKM. J lost 0 bases, V lost 6 bases, and 14 bases had no gene match. CDR3 length: 19 residues. The CDR3 region has the DNA TGTGCCAGCAGAAAGACAGGGATGTTAAGTAGCTCTGGGGCCAACGTCCTGACTTTC. Protein sequence: CASRKTGMLSSSGANVLTF.

Worth noting for this clone: The sample holds other DNA sequences that translate to the same CDR3. The chain employs TRBV11-2 and TRBJ2-1; perhaps TRBD1 as D (6 bases). The germline V and J ends were trimmed by 0 bases and 4 bases, with 7 bases remaining between them. Germline V gene sequence: CDR1 SGHAT, CDR2 FQNNGV. CDR3 length: 14 residues. As DNA, the CDR3 is TGTGCCAGCAGCTTAGAAGGACAGTACAATGAGCAGTTCTTC. It encodes CASSLEGQYNEQFF.

The V call is TRBV28, the J call TRBJ1-2; TRBD1 aligns across 11 bases. Trimming cost V 8 bases and J 3 bases; bases outside gene matches: 17. This CDR3 contains 18 residues. Germline values: CDR1 MDHEN, CDR2 SYDVKM. The CDR3 protein is CASLFGRTGGAVHYGYTF. The CDR3 DNA reads as TGTGCCAGCCTCTTTGGAAGGACAGGGGGCGCGGTCCACTATGGCTACACCTTC.

The V gene is TRBV5-1, the J gene TRBJ2-7; tentatively, D is TRBD1 (6 bases). Germline V lookup: CDR1 SGHRS, CDR2 YFSETQ. Trimming removed 2 bases from V and 0 bases from J, with 12 bases in between. The length of the CDR3 is 15 residues. This CDR3 reads CASSFTGPSSYEQYF. The CDR3 DNA is TGCGCCAGCAGCTTCACAGGGCCGAGCTCCTACGAGCAGTACTTC.

J is TRBJ2-7 and V is TRBV7-9, with D unresolved. The CDR3 covers 15 residues. Germline V lookup: CDR1 SEHNR, CDR2 FQNEAQ (reference sequence). The V end was cut by 1 base, the J end by 6 bases, with 16 bases between. Here the CDR3 DNA reads TGTGCCAGCAGCTTAGAACTGCCTTTGGTAATCGAGCAGTACTTC. As protein: CASSLELPLVIEQYF.

The J gene is TRBJ2-2, the V gene TRBV28; TRBD1 matches at 7 bases. The CDR3 length is 17 residues. V shed 7 bases and J 7 bases; nucleotides not matched to a gene: 18. CDR1 and CDR2 from the germline V gene are MDHEN and SYDVKM. Here the CDR3 DNA reads TGTGCCAGCATCGAACAGGGGACACCGTCGGGTGGCGGGGAGCTGTTTTTT. Translation gives CASIEQGTPSGGGELFF.

This clone was observed a single time. The chain employs TRBV6-5 and TRBJ2-4; D may be TRBD1 (6 bases). The germline V and J ends were trimmed by 2 bases and 5 bases, with 10 bases remaining between them. Germline values: CDR1 MNHEY, CDR2 SVGAGI. CDR3 length: 14 amino acids. The CDR3 spells CASSYPAGENIQYF. The CDR3 DNA reads as TGTGCCAGCAGTTACCCGGCAGGGGAAAACATTCAGTACTTC.

The genes are TRBV28 and TRBJ2-2; 8 nucleotides agree with TRBD2. The CDR3 sequence is 18 residues long. V was clipped by 5 bases and J by 9 bases; unmatched bases: 20. Germline CDR1 MDHEN, CDR2 SYDVKM. The CDR3 sequence is CASSRLLAALRSVRELFF. CDR3 in DNA: TGTGCCAGCAGTCGACTACTAGCGGCCCTGAGAAGTGTAAGGGAGCTGTTTTTT.

This clone has more than one count but fewer than ten. The chain combines TRBV19 with TRBJ1-1, with no clear D. CDR3 length equals 12 residues. The ends were cut back, 9 bases at V and 1 base at J, with 9 bases in the middle. Germline lookup yields CDR1 LNHDA and CDR2 SQIVND (reference sequence). The chain's CDR3 is CASFRENTEAFF. In DNA form, the CDR3 reads TGTGCCAGCTTTCGGGAGAACACTGAAGCTTTCTTT.

Notes on this clone: Other DNA sequences in this sample translate to the same CDR3. The chain uses TRBV28 and TRBJ2-2, with D perhaps TRBD1 (5 bases). The length of the CDR3 is 14 residues. Trimming pared 6 bases from V and 2 bases from J, leaving 10 bases between. Germline CDR1 reads MDHEN; CDR2 reads SYDVKM. The CDR3 here is CASRVQGNTGELFF. The CDR3 region has the DNA TGTGCCAGCAGGGTCCAGGGTAACACCGGGGAGCTGTTTTTT.

As DNA, the CDR3 is TGTGCCAGCAGTTCAACAGGGAAGGGCTACACCTTC. Residues: CASSSTGKGYTF. This chain connects TRBV27 to TRBJ1-2; a weak D match, TRBD1 (6 bases). With 4 bases removed from V and 8 bases from J, the gap between germline ends came to 11 bases. This CDR3 spans 12 amino acids. CDR1 is MNHEY, CDR2 SMNVEV, per germline (reference sequence).

The chain joins TRBV10-3 to TRBJ1-2; a possible D gene is TRBD1 (5 bases). With 2 bases removed from V and 5 bases from J, the gap between germline ends came to 9 bases. The CDR3 is 13 residues long. Germline CDR1 ENHRY, CDR2 SYGVKD. The CDR3: CAISERDSYGYTF. DNA for the CDR3: TGTGCCATCAGTGAGAGAGACAGTTATGGCTACACCTTC.

This clone was observed a single time. The rearrangement links TRBV14 to TRBJ1-1, with 7 bases aligning to TRBD1. J was trimmed by 1 base and V by 5 bases; bases with no gene match: 1. The CDR3 is made up of 13 amino acids. CDR1 SGHDN and CDR2 FVKESK come from the germline V gene. Here the CDR3 reads CASSYRGNTEAFF. The CDR3 DNA reads TGTGCCAGCAGCTACAGGGGGAACACTGAAGCTTTCTTT.

This clone was recorded a few times. The chain is built from TRBV13 and TRBJ2-1; D gene uncertain. Trimming shortened V by 1 base and J by 6 bases, and 7 bases separated the two germline ends. CDR3 size: 13 residues. The germline V gene encodes CDR1 PRHDT and CDR2 FYEKMQ (reference sequence). The CDR3 DNA sequence: TGTGCCAGCAGCTTAGCTACTGTCAATGAGCAGTTCTTC. It encodes CASSLATVNEQFF.

This chain joins TRBV9 and TRBJ2-3; 7 bases map to TRBD1. The ends lost 3 bases at V and 3 bases at J; junction bases unmatched: 7. Germline CDR1 reads SGDLS; CDR2 reads YYNGEE. The CDR3 is 15 residues long. CDR3 region: CASSAGQFRTDTQYF. CDR3 nucleotides: TGTGCCAGCAGCGCGGGACAGTTTAGGACAGATACGCAGTATTTT.

The chain recombines TRBV10-2 with TRBJ2-5, with TRBD2 matching over 7 bases. The germline V gene encodes CDR1 WSHSY and CDR2 SAAADI. The CDR3 contains 15 residues. The trim removed 0 bases at V and 4 bases at J, leaving 5 bases unmatched. CDR3 nucleotide sequence: TGCGCCAGCAGTGAGTCCCTAGCGGCGATAGAGACCCAGTACTTC. Amino acid sequence: CASSESLAAIETQYF.

J is TRBJ2-1 and V is TRBV12-5; 10 bases line up with TRBD1. The V gene end was trimmed by 6 bases and the J gene end by 9 bases; junction bases not matched to a gene: 8. The CDR3 spans 14 residues. Per germline, CDR1 LGHNT and CDR2 FRNRAP. Written as DNA, the CDR3 is TGTGCTAGTGGCATCCGGGACAGGGGCAGTGAGCAGTTCTTC. Residues: CASGIRDRGSEQFF.

The rearrangement links TRBV6-5 to TRBJ2-2; 9 bases are a match to TRBD2. Trimming took 1 base from V and 8 from J; bases not matched to a gene: 2. Germline-derived CDR1 and CDR2 are MNHEY and SVGAGI. The CDR3 extends over 14 amino acids. This CDR3 is CASSYWSGRGELFF. The CDR3 DNA follows: TGTGCCAGCAGTTACTGGAGCGGGAGGGGGGAGCTGTTTTTT.

The rearrangement uses TRBV18 and TRBJ1-1, with D hard to call. V lost 6 bases and J lost 0, with 8 bases in between. The CDR3 is made up of 13 amino acids. In germline, CDR1 is KGHSH, CDR2 LQKENI. CDR3 sequence (DNA): TGTGCCAGCTCCCTCGGTCTGAACACTGAAGCTTTCTTT. Translating gives CASSLGLNTEAFF.